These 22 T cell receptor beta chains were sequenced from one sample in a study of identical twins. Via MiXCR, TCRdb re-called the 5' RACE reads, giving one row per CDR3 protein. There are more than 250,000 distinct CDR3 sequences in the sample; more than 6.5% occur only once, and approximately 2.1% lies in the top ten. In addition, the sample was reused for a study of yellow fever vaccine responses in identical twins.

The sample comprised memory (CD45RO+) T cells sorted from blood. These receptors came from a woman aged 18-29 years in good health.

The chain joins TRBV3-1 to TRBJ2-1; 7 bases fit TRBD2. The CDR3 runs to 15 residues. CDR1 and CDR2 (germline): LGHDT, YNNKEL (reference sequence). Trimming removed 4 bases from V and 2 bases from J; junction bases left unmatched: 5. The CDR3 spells CASSPSGTAYNEQFF. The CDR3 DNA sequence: TGTGCCAGCAGCCCGAGCGGGACGGCCTACAATGAGCAGTTCTTC.

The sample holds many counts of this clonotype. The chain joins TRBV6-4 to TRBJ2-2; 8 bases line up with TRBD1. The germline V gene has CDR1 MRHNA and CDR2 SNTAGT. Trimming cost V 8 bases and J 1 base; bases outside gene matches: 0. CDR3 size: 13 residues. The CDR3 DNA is TGTGCCAGCGGACAGGGGAACACCGGGGAGCTGTTTTTT. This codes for CASGQGNTGELFF.

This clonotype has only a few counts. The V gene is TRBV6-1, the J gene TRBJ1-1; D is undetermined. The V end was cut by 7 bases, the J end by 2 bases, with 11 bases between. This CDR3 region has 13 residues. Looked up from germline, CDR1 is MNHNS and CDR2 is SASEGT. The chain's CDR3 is CASKRRENTEAFF. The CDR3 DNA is TGTGCCAGCAAACGGCGGGAAAACACTGAAGCTTTCTTT.

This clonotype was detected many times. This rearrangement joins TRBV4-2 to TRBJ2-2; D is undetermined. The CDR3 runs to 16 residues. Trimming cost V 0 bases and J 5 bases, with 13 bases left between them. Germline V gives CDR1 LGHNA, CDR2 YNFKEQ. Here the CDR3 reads CASSQESSLVTGELFF. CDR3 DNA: TGTGCCAGCAGCCAAGAGTCGTCCCTGGTGACCGGGGAGCTGTTTTTT.

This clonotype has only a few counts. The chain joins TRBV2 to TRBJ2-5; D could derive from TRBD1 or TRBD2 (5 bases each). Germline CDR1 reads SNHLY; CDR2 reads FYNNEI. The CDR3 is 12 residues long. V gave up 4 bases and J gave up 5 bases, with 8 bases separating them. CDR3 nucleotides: TGTGCCAGCAGTGGAGGGGTTGAGACCCAGTACTTC. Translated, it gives CASSGGVETQYF. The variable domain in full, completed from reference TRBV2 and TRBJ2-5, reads EPEVTQTPSHQVTQMGQEVILRCVPISNHLYFYWYRQILGQKVEFLVSFYNNEISEKSEIFDDQFSVERPDGSNFTLKIRSTKLEDSAMYFCASSGGVETQYFGPGTRLLVL.

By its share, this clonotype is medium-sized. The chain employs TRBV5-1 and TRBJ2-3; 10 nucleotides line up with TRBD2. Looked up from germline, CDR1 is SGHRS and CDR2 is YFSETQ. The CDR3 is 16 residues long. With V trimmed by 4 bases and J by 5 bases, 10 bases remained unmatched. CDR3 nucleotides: TGCGCCAGCAGCGACGGGAGCGGGGGGGCCGTAGATACGCAGTATTTT. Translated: CASSDGSGGAVDTQYF.

CDR3 amino acids: CASSDGVLAGAWGDTQYF. For the CDR3, the DNA is TGCGCCAGCAGCGATGGAGTCCTAGCGGGAGCCTGGGGAGATACGCAGTATTTT. The gene calls are TRBV5-1 and TRBJ2-3, with 10 bases fitting TRBD2. The CDR3 loop spans 18 amino acids. Germline assignment: CDR1 SGHRS and CDR2 YFSETQ. Trimming took 4 bases from V and 5 from J; bases not matched to a gene: 16.

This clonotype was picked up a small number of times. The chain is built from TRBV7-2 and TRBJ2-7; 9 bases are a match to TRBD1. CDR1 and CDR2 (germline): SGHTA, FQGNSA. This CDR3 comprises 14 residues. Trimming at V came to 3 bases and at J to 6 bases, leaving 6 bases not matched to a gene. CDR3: CASSFGTGPFEQYF. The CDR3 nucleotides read TGTGCCAGCAGCTTCGGGACAGGGCCCTTCGAGCAGTACTTC.

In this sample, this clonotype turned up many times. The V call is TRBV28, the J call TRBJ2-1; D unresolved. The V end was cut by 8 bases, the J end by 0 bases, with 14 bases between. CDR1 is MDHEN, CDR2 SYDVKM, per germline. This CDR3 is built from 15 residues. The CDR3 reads CASAHGESSYNEQFF. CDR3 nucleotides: TGTGCCAGCGCACACGGCGAAAGCTCCTACAATGAGCAGTTCTTC.

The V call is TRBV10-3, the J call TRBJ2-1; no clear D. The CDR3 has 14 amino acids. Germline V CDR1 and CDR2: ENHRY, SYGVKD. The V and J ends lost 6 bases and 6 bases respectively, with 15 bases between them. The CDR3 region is CAISPFGSGNEQFF. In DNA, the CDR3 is TGTGCCATCAGCCCTTTTGGGTCCGGCAATGAGCAGTTCTTC.

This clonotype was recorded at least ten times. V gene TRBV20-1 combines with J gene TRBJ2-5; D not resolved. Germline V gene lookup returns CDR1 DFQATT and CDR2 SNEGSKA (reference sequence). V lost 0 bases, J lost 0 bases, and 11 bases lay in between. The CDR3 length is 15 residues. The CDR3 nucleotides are TGCAGTGCTAGAGATCTGATGAAGTACCAAGAGACCCAGTACTTC. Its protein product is CSARDLMKYQETQYF.

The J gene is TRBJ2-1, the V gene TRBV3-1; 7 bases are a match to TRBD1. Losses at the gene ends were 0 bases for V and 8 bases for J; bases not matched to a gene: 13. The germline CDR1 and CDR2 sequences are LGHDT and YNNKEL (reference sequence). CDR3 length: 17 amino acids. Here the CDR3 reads CASSQERGRQGWDEQFF. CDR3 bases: TGTGCCAGCAGCCAAGAAAGAGGAAGACAGGGTTGGGATGAGCAGTTCTTC.

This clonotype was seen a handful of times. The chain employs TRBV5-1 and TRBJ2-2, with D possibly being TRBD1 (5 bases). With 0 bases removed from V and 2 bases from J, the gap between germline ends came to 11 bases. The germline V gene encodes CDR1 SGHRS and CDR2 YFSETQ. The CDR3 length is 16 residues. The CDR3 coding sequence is TGCGCCAGCAGCTTGGAGGGGCATATAAACACCGGGGAGCTGTTTTTT. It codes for CASSLEGHINTGELFF.

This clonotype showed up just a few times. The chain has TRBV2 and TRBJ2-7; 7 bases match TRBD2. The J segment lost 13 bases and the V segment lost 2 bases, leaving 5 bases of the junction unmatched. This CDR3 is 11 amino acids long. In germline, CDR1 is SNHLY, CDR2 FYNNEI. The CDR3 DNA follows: TGTGCCAGCAGTGAAAGTACTAGCGCTTACTTC. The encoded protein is CASSESTSAYF.

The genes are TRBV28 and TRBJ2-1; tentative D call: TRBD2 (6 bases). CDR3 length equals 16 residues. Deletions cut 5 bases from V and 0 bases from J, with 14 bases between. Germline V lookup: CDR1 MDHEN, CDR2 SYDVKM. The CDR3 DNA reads TGTGCCAGCAGTAGACGACTAGTTAGCTCCTACAATGAGCAGTTCTTC. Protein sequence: CASSRRLVSSYNEQFF.

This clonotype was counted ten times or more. CDR3 sequence reads: CASSDTAGEYNEQFF. The CDR3, as DNA: TGTGCCAGCAGTGACACAGCGGGGGAGTACAATGAGCAGTTCTTC. V gene TRBV6-4 combines with J gene TRBJ2-1; TRBD2 aligns across 8 bases. The CDR3 is 15 residues long. The junction had 4 bases not matched to a gene; V was cut back by 2 bases and J by 4 bases. Germline values: CDR1 MRHNA, CDR2 SNTAGT.

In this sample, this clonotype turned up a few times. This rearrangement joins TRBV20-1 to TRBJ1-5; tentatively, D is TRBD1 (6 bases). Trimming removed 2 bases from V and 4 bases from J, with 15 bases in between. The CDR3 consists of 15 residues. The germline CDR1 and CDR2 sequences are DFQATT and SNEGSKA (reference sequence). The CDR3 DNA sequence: TGCAGTGCTAGAATCGAGGACAGAGAGAATCAGCCCCAGCATTTT. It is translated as CSARIEDRENQPQHF.

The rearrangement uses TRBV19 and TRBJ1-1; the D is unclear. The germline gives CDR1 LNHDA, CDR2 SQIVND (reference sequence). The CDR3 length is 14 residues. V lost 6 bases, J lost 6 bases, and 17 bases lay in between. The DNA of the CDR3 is TGTGCCAGTAGCCCTTCAGGTTGGACGTCTGAAGCTTTCTTT. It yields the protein CASSPSGWTSEAFF.

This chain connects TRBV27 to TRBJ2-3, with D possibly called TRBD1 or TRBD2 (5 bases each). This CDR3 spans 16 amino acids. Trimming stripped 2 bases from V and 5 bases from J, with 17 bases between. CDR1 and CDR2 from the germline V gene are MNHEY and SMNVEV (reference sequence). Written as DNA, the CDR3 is TGTGCCAGCAGTTTACAGCGCCCTCGGGGCCAAGATACGCAGTATTTT. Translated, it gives CASSLQRPRGQDTQYF.

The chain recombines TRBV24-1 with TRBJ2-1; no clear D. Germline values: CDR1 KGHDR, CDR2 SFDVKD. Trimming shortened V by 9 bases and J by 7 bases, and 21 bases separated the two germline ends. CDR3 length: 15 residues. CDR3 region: CATGILSSGWNEQFF. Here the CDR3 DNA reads TGTGCCACCGGGATCTTAAGTTCTGGATGGAATGAGCAGTTCTTC.

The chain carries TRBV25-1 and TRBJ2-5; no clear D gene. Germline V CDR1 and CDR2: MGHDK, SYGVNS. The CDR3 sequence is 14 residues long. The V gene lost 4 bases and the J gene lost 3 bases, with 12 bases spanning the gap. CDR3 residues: CASSVGRAEETQYF. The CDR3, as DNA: TGTGCCAGCAGTGTGGGTAGGGCGGAAGAGACCCAGTACTTC.

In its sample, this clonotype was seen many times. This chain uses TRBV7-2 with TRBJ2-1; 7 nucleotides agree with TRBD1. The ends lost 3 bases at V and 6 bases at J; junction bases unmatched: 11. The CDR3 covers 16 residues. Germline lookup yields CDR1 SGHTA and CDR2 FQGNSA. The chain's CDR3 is CASSFGTAKIGNEQFF. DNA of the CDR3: TGTGCCAGCAGCTTCGGGACAGCTAAGATAGGCAATGAGCAGTTCTTC. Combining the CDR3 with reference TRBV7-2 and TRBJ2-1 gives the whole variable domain GAGVSQSPSNKVTEKGKDVELRCDPISGHTALYWYRQSLGQGLEFLIYFQGNSAPDKSGLPSDRFSAERTGGSVSTLTIQRTQQEDSAVYLCASSFGTAKIGNEQFFGPGTRLTVL.